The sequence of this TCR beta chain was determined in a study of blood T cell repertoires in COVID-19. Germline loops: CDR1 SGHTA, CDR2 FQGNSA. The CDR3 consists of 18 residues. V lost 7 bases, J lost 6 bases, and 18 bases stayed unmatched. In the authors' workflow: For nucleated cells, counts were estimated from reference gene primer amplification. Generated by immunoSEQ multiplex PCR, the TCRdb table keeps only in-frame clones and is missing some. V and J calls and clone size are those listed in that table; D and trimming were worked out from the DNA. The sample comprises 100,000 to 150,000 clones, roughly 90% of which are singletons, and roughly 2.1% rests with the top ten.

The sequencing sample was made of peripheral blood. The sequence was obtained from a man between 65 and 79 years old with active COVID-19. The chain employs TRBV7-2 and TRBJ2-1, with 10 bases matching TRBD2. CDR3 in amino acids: CASTRALAGASGGNEQFF. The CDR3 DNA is TGTGCCAGCACCCGGGCGCTAGCGGGAGCCTCGGGGGGCAATGAGCAGTTCTTC.